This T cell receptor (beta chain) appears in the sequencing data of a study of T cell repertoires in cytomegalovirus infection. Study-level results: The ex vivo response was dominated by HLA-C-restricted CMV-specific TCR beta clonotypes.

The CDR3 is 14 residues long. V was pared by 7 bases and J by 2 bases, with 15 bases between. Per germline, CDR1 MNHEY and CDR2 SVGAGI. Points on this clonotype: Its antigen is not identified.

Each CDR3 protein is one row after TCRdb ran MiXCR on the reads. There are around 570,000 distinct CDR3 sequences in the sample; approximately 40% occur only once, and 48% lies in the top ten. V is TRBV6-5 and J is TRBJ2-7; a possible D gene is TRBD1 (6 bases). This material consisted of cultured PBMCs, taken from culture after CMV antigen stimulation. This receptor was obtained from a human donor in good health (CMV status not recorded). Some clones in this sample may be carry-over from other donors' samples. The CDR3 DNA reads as TGTGCCAGCACCTCCCGAGACAGGACCTACGAGCAGTACTTC. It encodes CASTSRDRTYEQYF.